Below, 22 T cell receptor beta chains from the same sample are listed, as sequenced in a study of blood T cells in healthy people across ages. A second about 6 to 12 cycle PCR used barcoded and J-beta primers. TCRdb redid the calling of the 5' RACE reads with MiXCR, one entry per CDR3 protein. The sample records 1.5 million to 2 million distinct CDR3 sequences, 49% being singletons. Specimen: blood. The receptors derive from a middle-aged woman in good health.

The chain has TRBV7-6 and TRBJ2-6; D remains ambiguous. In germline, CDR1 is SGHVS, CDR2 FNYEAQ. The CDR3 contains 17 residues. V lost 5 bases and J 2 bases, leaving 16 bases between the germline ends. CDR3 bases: TGTGCCAGCAGCGCCGGTCCTAAACGGCCTGGGGCCAACGTCCTGACTTTC. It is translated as CASSAGPKRPGANVLTF. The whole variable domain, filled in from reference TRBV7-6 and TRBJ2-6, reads GAGVSQSPRYKVTKRGQDVALRCDPISGHVSLYWYRQALGQGPEFLTYFNYEAQQDKSGLPNDRFSAERPEGSISTLTIQRTEQRDSAMYRCASSAGPKRPGANVLTFGAGSRLTVL.

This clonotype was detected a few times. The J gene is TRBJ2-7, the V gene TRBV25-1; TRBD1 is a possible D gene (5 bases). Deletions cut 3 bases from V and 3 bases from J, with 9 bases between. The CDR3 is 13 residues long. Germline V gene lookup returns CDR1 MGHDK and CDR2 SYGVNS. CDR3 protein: CASSEAGIYEQYF. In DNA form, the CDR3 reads TGTGCCAGCAGTGAGGCAGGGATCTACGAGCAGTACTTC.

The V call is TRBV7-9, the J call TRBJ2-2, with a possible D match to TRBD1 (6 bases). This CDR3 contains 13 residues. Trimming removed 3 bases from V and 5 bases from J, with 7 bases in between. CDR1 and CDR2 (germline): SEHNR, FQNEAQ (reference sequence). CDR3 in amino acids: CASSFGQTGELFF. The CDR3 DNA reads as TGTGCCAGCAGCTTCGGACAGACCGGGGAGCTGTTTTTT.

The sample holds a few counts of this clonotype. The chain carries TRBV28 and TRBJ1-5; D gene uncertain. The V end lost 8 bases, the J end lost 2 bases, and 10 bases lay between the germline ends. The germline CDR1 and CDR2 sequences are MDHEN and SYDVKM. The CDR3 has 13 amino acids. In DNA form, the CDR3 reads TGTGCCAGCCTTCACTACGGCAATCAGCCCCAGCATTTT. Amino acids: CASLHYGNQPQHF. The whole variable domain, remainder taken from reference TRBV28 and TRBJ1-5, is DVKVTQSSRYLVKRTGEKVFLECVQDMDHENMFWYRQDPGLGLRLIYFSYDVKMKEKGDIPEGYSVSREKKERFSLILESASTNQTSMYLCASLHYGNQPQHFGDGTRLSIL.

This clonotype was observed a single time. The DNA for the CDR3 is TGCGCCAGCAGCTTGGATGGGTGGACAGGGGCGGTCGAGCAGTACTTC. Translated: CASSLDGWTGAVEQYF. The genes are TRBV5-1 and TRBJ2-7, with TRBD1 matching 9 bases. V shed 0 bases, J shed 6 bases, and the junction held 10 bases outside the gene matches. The CDR3 is made up of 16 amino acids. CDR1 SGHRS and CDR2 YFSETQ come from the germline V gene.

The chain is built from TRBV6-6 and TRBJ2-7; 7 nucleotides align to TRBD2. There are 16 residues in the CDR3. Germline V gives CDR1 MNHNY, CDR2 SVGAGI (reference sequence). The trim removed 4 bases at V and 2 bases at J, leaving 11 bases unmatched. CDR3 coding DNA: TGTGCCAGCAGTTTCCTGCCGGGACTACCAACCTACGAGCAGTACTTC. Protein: CASSFLPGLPTYEQYF.

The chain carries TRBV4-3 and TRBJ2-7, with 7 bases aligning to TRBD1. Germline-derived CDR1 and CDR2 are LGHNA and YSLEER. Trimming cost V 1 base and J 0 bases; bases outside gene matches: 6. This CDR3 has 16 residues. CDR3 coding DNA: TGCGCCAGCAGCCAAGCCTTACGGGACAGCTCCTACGAGCAGTACTTC. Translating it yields CASSQALRDSSYEQYF.

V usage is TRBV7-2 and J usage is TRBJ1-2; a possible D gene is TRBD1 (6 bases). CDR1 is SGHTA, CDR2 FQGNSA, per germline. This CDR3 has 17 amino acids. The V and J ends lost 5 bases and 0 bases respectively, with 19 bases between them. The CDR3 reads CASSPRTASAANYGYTF. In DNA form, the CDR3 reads TGTGCCAGCAGCCCCCGGACAGCAAGCGCAGCTAACTATGGCTACACCTTC.

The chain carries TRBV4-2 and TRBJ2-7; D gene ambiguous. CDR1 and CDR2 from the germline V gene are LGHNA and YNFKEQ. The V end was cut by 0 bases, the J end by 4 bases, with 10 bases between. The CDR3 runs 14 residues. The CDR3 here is CASSQDRRFYEQYF. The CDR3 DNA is TGTGCCAGCAGCCAAGATCGACGGTTTTACGAGCAGTACTTC.

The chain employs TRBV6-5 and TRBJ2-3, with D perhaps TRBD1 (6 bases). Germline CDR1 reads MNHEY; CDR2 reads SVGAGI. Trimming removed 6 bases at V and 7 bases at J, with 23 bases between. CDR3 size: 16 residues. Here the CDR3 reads CASRSGTGKGGNTQYF. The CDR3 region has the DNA TGTGCCAGCAGATCCGGCACCGGGAAAGGGGGTAATACGCAGTATTTT.

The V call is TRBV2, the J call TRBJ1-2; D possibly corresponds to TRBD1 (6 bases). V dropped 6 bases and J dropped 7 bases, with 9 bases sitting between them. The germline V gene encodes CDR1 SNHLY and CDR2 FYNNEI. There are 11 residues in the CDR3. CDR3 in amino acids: CASRTGFGYTF. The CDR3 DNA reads TGTGCCAGCAGGACAGGTTTTGGCTACACCTTC.

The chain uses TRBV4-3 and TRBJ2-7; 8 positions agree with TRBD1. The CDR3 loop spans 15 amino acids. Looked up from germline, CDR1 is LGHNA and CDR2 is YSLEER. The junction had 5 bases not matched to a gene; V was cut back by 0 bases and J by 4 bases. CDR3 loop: CASSQEPGGRYEQYF. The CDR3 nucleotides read TGCGCCAGCAGCCAAGAACCAGGGGGCCGATACGAGCAGTACTTC.

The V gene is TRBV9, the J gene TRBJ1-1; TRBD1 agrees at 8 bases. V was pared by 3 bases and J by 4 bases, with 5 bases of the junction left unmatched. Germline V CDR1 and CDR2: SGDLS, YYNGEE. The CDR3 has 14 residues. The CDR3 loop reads CASSAPDRATEAFF. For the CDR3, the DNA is TGTGCCAGCAGCGCTCCGGACAGGGCCACTGAAGCTTTCTTT.

CDR3 coding DNA: TGTGCCAGCAGCGTAGCTGGGATAGCGGGGGGCCGCACAGATACGCAGTATTTT. It codes for CASSVAGIAGGRTDTQYF. The gene calls are TRBV9 and TRBJ2-3; TRBD2 agrees at 10 bases. The CDR3 spans 18 residues. Germline lookup yields CDR1 SGDLS and CDR2 YYNGEE. The V segment lost 0 bases and the J segment 1 base; nucleotides outside the gene matches: 8.

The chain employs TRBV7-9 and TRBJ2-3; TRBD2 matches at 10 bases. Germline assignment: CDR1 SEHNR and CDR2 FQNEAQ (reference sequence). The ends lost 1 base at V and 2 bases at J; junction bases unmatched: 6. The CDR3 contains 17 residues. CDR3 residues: CASSLGLAGETTDTQYF. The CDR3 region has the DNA TGTGCCAGCAGCTTAGGGCTAGCGGGGGAGACCACAGATACGCAGTATTTT.

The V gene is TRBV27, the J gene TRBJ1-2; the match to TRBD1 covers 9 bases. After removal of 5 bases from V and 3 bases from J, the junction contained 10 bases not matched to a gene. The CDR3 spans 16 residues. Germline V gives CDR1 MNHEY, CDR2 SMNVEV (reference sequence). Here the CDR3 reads CASSPSGTGRHYGYTF. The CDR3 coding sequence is TGTGCCAGCAGTCCGTCCGGGACAGGGCGTCACTATGGCTACACCTTC.

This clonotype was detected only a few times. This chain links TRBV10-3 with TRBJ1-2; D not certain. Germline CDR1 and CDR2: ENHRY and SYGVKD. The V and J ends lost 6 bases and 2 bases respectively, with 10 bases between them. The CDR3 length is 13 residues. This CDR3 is CAIRFDLNYGYTF. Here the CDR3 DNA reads TGTGCCATCAGATTCGATTTAAACTATGGCTACACCTTC.

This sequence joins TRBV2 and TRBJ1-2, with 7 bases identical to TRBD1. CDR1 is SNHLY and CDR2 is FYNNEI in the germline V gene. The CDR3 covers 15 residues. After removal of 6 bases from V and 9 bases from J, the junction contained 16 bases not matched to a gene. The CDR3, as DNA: TGTGCCAGCAGGGCAGAAGACAGGGTACTAACTCGCTACACCTTC. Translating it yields CASRAEDRVLTRYTF.

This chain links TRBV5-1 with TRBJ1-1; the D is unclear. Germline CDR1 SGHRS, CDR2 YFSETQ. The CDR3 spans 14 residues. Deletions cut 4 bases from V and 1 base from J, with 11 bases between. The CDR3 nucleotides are TGCGCCAGCAGCCTGATTGAGGGGAACACTGAAGCTTTCTTT. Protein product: CASSLIEGNTEAFF.

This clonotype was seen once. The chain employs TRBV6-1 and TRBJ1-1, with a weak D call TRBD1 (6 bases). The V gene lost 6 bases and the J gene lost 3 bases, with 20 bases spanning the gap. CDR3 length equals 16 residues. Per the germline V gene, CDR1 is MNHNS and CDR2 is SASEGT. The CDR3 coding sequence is TGTGCCAGCAGCGACTCCGAACAGGGTTCGGACACTGAAGCTTTCTTT. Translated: CASSDSEQGSDTEAFF.

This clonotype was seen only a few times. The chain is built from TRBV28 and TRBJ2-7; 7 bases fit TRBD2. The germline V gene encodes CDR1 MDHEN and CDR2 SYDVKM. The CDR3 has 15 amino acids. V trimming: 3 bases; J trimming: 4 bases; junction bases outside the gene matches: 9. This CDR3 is CASSFLGGRSYEQYF. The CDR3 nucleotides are TGTGCCAGCAGTTTCTTGGGGGGGAGATCATACGAGCAGTACTTC.

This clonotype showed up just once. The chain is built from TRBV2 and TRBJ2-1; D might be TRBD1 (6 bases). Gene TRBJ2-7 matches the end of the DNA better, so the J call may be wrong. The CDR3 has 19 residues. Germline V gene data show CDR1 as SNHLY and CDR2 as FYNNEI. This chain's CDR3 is CANTGISMLTGTFYNEQYF. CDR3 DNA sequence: TGTGCCAACACCGGTATCAGCATGCTAACCGGGACATTCTACAATGAGCAGTACTTC.